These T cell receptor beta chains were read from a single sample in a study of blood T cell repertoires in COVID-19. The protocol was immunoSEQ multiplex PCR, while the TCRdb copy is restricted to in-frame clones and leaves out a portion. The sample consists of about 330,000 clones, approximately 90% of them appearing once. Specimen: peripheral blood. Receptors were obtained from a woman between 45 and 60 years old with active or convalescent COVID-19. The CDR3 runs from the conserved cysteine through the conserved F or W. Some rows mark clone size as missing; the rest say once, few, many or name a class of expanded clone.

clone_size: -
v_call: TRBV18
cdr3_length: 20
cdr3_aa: CASSGQSRDTLVGYTDTQYF

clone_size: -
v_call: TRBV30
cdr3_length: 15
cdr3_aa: CAWKPEGGLTDTQYF

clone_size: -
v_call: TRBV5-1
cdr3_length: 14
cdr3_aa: CASSLEDRVNEQYF

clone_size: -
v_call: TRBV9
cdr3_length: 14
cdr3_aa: CASSVVQNNEKLFF

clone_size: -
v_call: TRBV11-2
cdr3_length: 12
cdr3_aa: CASRGAEETQYF

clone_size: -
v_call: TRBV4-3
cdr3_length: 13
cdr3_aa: CASSRTESGELFF

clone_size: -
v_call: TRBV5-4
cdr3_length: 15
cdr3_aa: CASSFDRSSYNEQFF

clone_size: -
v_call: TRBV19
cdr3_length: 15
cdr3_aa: CASSMSQGSSYGYTF

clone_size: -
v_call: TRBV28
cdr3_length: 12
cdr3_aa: CASCYRDYEQYF

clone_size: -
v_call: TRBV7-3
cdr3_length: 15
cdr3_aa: CASSSTGQGGETQYF

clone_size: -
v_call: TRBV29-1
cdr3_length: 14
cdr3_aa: CSVLGLAGVFEQYF

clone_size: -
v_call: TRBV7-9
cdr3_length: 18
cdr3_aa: CASSSSSGGATNTGELFF

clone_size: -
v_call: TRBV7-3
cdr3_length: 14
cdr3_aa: CASSPLTGFQEQFF

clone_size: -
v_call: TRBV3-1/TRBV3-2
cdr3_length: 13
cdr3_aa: CASSQFAGYEQYF

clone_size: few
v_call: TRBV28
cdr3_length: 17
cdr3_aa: CASSLSRGQGTNEKLFF

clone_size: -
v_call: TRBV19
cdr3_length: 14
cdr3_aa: CASSKSRGTNIQYF

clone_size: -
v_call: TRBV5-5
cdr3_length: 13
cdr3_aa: CASRTTSADTQYF

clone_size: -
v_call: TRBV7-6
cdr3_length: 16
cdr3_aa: CASSFGGGANTGELFF

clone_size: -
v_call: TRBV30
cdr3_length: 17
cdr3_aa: CAWSPPHIAASTDTQYF

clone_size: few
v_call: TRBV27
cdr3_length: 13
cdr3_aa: CASSLQIWQPQHF

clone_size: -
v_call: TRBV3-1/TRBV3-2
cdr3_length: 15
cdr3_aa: CASRTDSFGRSPLHF

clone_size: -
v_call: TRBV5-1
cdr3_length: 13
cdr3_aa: CASARGDRGRQYF

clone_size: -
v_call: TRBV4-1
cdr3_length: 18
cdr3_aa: CASSQDRLAGLSYNEQFF

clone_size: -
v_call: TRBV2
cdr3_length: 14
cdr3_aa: CASSLTGQGYGYTF

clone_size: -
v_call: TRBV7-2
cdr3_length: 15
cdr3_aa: CASSQGLAGGPKKFF

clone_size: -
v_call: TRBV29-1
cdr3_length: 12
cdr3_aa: CSVKRQGNEQYF

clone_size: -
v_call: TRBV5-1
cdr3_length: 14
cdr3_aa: CASATGGFSTEAFF

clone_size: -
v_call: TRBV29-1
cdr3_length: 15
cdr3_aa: CSANPDQREWSEQFF

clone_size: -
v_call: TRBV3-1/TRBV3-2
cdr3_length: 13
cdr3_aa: CASSPLAGETQYF

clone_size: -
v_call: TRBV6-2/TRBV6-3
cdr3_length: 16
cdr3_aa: CASSYPSGLSAYEQYF

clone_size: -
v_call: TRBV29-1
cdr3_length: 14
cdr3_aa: CSVEGTGSGNTIYF

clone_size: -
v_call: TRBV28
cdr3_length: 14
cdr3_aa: CASSTSGGDYGYTF

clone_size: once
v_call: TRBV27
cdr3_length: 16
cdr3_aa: CASSLDPGQGRSEAFF

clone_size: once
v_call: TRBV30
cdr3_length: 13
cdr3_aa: CAWVRTGEETQYF

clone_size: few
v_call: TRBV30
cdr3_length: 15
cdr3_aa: CAWSRGIVSGNTIYF

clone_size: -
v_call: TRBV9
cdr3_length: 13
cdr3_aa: CASSVAQFNEQFF

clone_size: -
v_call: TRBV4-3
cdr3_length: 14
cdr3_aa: CASSQGQMNTEAFF

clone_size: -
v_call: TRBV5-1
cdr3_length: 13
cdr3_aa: CASSLAGASGYTF

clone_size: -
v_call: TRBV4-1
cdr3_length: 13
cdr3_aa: CASSLRGPYEQYF

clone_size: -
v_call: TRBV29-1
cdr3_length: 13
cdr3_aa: CSLAGQGTEGYTF

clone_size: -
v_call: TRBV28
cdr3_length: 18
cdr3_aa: CASSPSKFRDRGWNGYTF

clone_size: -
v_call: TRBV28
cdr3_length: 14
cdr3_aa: CASHPSGGGQPQHF

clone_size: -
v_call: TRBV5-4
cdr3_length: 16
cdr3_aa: CASSPGQGAWTDTQYF

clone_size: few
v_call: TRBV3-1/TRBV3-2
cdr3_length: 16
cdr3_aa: CASSRESGGSWYEQYF

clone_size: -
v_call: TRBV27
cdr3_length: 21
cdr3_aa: CASSTPNVAGAPLVVRNEQFF

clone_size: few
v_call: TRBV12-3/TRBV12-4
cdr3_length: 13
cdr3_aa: CASSWALTDTQYF

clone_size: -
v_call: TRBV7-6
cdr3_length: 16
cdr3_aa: CASSLGRGLVPDTQYF

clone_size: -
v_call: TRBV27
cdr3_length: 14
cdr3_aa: CASRWTGGNYEQYF

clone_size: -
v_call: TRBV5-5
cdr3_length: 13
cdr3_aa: CASSLSAREAAFF